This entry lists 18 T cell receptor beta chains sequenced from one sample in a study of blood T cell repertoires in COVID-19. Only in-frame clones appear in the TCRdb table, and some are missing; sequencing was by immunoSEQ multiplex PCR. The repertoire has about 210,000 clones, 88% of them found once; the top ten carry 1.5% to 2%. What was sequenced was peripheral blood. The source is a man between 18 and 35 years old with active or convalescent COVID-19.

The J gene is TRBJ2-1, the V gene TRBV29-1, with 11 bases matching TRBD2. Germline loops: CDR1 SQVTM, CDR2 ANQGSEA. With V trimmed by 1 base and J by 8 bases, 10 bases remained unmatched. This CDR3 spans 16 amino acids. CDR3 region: CSVEGITSGSADEQFF. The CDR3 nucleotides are TGCAGCGTTGAAGGAATAACTAGCGGGAGTGCTGATGAGCAGTTCTTC.

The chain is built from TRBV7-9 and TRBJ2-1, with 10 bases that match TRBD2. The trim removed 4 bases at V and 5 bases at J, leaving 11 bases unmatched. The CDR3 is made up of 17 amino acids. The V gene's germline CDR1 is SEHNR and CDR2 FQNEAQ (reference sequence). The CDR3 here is CASSSGSSGSPNNEQFF. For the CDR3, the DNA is TGTGCCAGCAGCTCCGGGTCTAGCGGGAGCCCCAACAATGAGCAGTTCTTC.

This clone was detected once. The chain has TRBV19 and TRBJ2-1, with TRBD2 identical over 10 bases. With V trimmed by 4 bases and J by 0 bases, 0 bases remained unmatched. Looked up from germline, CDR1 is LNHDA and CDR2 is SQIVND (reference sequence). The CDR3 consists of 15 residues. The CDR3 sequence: CASSTSGSSYNEQFF. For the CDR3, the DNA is TGTGCCAGTAGTACTAGCGGGAGCTCCTACAATGAGCAGTTCTTC.

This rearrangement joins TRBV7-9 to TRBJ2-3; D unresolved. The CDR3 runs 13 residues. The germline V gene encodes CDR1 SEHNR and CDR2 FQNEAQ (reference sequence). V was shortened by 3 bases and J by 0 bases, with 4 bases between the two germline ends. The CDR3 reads CASSFPSTDTQYF. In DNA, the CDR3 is TGTGCCAGCAGCTTCCCTAGCACAGATACGCAGTATTTT.

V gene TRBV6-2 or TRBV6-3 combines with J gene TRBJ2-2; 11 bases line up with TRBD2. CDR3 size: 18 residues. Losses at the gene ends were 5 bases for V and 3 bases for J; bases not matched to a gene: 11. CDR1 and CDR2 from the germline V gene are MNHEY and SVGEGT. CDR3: CASSHRLAGTIDTGELFF. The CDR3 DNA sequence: TGTGCCAGCAGTCACCGACTAGCGGGGACAATAGACACCGGGGAGCTGTTTTTT.

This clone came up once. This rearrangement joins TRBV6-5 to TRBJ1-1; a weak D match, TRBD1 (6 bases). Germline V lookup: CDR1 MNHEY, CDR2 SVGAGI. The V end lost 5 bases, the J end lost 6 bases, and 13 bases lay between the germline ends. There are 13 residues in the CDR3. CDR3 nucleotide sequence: TGTGCCAGCAGTCGCGGGGGGCCCGCTGAAGCTTTCTTT. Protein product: CASSRGGPAEAFF.

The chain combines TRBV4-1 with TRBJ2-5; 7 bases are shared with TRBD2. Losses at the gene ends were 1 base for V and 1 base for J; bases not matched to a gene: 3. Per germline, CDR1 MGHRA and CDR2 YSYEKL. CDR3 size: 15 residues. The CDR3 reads CASSQGPGGQETQYF. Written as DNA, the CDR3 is TGCGCCAGCAGCCAAGGCCCGGGGGGCCAAGAGACCCAGTACTTC.

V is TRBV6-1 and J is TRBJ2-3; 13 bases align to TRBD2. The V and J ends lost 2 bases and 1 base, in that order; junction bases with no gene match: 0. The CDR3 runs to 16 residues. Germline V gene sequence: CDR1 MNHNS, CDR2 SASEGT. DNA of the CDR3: TGTGCCAGCAGTGAAACTAGCGGGGGGGGCACAGATACGCAGTATTTT. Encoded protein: CASSETSGGGTDTQYF.

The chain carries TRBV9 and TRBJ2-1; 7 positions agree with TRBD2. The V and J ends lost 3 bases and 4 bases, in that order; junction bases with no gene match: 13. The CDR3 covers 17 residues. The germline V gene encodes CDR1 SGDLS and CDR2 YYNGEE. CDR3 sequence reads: CASSEGPMAGVYNEQFF. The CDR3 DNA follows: TGTGCCAGCAGCGAAGGGCCTATGGCGGGAGTTTACAATGAGCAGTTCTTC.

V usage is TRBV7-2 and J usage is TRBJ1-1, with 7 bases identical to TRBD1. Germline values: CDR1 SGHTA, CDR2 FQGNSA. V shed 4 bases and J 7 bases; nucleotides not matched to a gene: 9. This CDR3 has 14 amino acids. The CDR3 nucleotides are TGTGCCAGCAGCTCCTCACCTCGACAGGGTGAAGCTTTCTTT. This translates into CASSSSPRQGEAFF.

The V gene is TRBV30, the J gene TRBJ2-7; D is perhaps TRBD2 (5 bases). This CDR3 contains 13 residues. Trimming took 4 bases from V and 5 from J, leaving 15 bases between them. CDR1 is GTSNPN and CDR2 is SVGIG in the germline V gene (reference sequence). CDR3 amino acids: CAWTIGNGDEQYF. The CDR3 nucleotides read TGTGCCTGGACCATAGGGAACGGGGACGAGCAGTACTTC. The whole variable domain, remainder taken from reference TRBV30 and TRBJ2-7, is SQTIHQWPATLVQPVGSPLSLECTVEGTSNPNLYWYRQAAGRGLQLLFYSVGIGQISSEVPQNLSASRPQDRQFILSSKKLLLSDSGFYLCAWTIGNGDEQYFGPGTRLTVT.

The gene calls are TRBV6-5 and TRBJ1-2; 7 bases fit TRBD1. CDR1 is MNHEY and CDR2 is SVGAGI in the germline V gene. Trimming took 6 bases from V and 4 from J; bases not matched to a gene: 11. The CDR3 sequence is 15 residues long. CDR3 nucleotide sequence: TGTGCCAGCAGAACGACAGGGACGTCTTTCTATGGCTACACCTTC. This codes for CASRTTGTSFYGYTF.

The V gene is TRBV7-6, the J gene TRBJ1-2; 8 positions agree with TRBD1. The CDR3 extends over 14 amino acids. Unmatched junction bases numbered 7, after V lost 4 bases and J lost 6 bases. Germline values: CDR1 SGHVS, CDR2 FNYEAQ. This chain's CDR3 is CASSSQGAGDGYTF. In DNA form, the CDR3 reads TGTGCCAGCAGCTCCCAGGGGGCGGGGGATGGCTACACCTTC.

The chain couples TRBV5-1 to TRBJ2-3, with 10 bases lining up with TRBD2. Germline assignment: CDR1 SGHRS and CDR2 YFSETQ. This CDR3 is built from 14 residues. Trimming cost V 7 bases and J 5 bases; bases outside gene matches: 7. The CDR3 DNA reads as TGCGCCAGCCAAACAGAGCGGGGGGGAGATACGCAGTATTTT. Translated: CASQTERGGDTQYF.

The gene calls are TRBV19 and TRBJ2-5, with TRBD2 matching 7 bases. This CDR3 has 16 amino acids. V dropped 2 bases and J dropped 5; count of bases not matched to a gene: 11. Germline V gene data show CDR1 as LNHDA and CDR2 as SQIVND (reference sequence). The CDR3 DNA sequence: TGTGCCAGTAGTATATCTCTAGCGGTTCGTGGGGAGACCCAGTACTTC. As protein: CASSISLAVRGETQYF.

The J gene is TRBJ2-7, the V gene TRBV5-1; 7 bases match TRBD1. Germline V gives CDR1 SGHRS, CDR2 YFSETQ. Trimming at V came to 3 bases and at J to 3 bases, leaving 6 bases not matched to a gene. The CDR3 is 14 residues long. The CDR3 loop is CASSWSGQIYEQYF. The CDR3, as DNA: TGCGCCAGCAGCTGGTCGGGACAGATCTACGAGCAGTACTTC.

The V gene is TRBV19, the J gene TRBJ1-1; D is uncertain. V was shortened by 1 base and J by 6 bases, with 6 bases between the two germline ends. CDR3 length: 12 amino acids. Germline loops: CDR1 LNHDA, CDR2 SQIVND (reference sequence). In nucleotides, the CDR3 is TGTGCCAGTAGTATAGGGGGAGCTGAAGCTTTCTTT. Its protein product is CASSIGGAEAFF.

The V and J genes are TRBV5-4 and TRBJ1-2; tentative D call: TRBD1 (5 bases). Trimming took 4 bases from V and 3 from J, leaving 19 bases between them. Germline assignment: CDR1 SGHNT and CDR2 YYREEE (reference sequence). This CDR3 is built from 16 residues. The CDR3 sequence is CASSRLGGVGDYGYTF. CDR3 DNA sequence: TGTGCCAGCAGCCGCCTGGGAGGGGTCGGAGACTATGGCTACACCTTC.